Here is one TCR beta chain with its context. The CDR3 has 13 residues. The V gene's germline CDR1 is KGHSH and CDR2 LQKENI. V lost 0 bases to trimming and J lost 6 bases, with 8 bases between them. TCRdb keeps only in-frame clones here, not all; method: immunoSEQ multiplex PCR. The sample lists 130,000 to 150,000 clones, around 94% occurring once. The sample comes from a study of T cell responses to AZD1222 COVID-19 vaccine. The gene calls are TRBV18 and TRBJ1-2, with TRBD1 as a possible D gene (5 bases). The sequencing here drew on peripheral blood, taken after recovery from COVID-19. This TCR derives from an adult who had recovered from COVID-19. The CDR3 region has the DNA TGTGCCAGCTCACCACCTGGGACGGATGGCTACACCTTC. Protein sequence: CASSPPGTDGYTF.